The clone carrying this T cell receptor (beta chain) was counted between two and nine times. Antigen specificity is unknown. A sort by CD45RO/CCR7/CD25/CD127/CD95/CD27 yielded CD4+ naive, central memory, regulatory and stem cell-like memory cells. These data come from a study of beta chain features in type 1 diabetes. Study conclusions and caveats: It was possible that PCR favored shorter templates, equally so in patients and controls. Across all four CD4+ subsets, people with type 1 diabetes showed modestly shorter TCRB CDR3s. Any HLA type influence on TCRB rearrangement was left unresolved here.

The CDR3 is 13 residues long. CDR1 is LNHNV and CDR2 is YYDKDF in the germline V gene (reference sequence). V lost 8 bases to trimming and J lost 6 bases, with 17 bases between them. Expressed TCRB transcripts were sequenced after all isolated RNA was converted to cDNA. Measured with immunoSEQ multiplex PCR; TCRdb has only the in-frame clones, and not every one. The data hold fewer than 450,000 clones, with approximately 12% observed a single time. Sequencing was carried out using naive CD4+ T cells from blood. This TCR came from a woman between 18 and 29 years old with type 1 diabetes. This chain connects TRBV15 to TRBJ2-7; the D gene is possibly TRBD2 (6 bases). The CDR3 region has the DNA TGTGCCACCGCATGGGGAGGTACACGCGAGCAGTACTTC. Translated, it gives CATAWGGTREQYF.